The clone carrying this TCR beta chain was counted at least ten times. What it recognizes is unknown. Germline V CDR1 and CDR2: SGHDN, FVKESK. V lost 4 bases, J lost 6 bases, and 19 bases lay in between. The CDR3 length is 15 residues. Clinical symptoms, serum thyroxine, TRAb, thyroid ultrasound and orbital computed tomography informed diagnoses. PBMCs were collected from a roughly 10 ml volume of fresh peripheral blood. This record comes from a study of T cells in Graves' hyperthyroidism and ophthalmopathy. About the research overall: Pretreatment peripheral blood was obtained at initial diagnosis. Whole-study findings and limits: Most clonotypes that expanded in the thyroid above 0.001 also showed up in blood.

The CDR3 regions of TCR beta were amplified from RNA transcripts. First-round RT-PCR targeting the TCR CDR3 was performed with the HTBI primer set. TCRdb independently ran MiXCR on the multiplex PCR reads; one entry per CDR3 protein. The sample carries under 250,000 distinct CDR3 sequences, almost 25% recorded once. The chain joins TRBV14 to TRBJ2-7; weak D call: TRBD1 (5 bases). The TCR sequence derives from a woman between 40 and 50 years old with Graves' ophthalmopathy. The material sequenced was blood. This chain's CDR3 is CASSRDSGWFVEQYF. The CDR3 DNA is TGTGCCAGCAGCCGAGACAGTGGATGGTTTGTCGAGCAGTACTTC.